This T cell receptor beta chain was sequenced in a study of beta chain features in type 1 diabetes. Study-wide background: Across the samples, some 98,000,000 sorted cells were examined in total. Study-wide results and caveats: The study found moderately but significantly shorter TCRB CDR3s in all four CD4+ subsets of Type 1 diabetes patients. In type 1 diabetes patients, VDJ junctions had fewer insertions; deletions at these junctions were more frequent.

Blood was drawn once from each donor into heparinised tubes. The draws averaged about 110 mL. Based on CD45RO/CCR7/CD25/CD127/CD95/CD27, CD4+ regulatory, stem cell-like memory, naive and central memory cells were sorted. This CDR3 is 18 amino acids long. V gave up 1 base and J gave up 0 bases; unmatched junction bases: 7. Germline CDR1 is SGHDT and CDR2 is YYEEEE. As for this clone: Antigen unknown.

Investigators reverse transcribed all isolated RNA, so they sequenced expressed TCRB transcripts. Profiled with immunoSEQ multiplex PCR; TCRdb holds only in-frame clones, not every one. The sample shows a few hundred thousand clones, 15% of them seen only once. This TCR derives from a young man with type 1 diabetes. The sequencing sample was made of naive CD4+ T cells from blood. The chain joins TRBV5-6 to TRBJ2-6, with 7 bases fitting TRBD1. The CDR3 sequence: CASSLTGRGNSGANVLTF. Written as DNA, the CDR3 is TGTGCCAGCAGCTTGACTGGCAGGGGGAACTCTGGGGCCAACGTCCTGACTTTC.